This T cell receptor beta chain was identified during a study of OX40 agonist ivuxolimab in advanced cancers. To note about this clone: What it recognizes is unknown.

Only in-frame clones appear in the TCRdb table, and some are missing; sequencing was by immunoSEQ multiplex PCR. The sample comprises about 43,000 clones, just under 95% of which are singletons, and 11% rests with the top ten. The study's findings and limits: Fewer expanded clones were found on average in CD4+ than in CD8+ T cells. At 0.1 to 3.0 mg/kg, CD4+ and CD8+ blood T cells expanded clonally by week 6.

This CDR3 spans 15 amino acids. Germline assignment: CDR1 GTSNPN and CDR2 SVGIG (reference sequence). V was shortened by 5 bases and J by 1 base, with 15 bases between the two germline ends. The genes are TRBV30 and TRBJ1-5; no clear D. This receptor was identified in an adult with an advanced solid tumor such as melanoma, head and neck, liver or kidney cancer. The sample here was CD4+ or CD8+ T cells sorted from blood, taken in a trial of the OX40 agonist ivuxolimab. The CDR3 nucleotides read TGTGCCTGGCCCCCGGGATATACGAGCAATCAGCCCCAGCATTTT. This gives the protein CAWPPGYTSNQPQHF.